This T cell receptor beta chain emerged from a study of cytomegalovirus exposure and HLA in healthy donors. Whole-study context: There were 100 million to 120 million unique TCR beta sequences, drawn from approximately 180 million T cells, in an earlier analysis.

Nominal health characterized the donors when sampled, though unrecorded immune exposures were likely. The study's findings and limits: Reports state that TCR beta sequences accurately predicted most subjects' HLA-A and HLA-B alleles.

Trimming took 0 bases from V and 1 from J, leaving 9 bases between them. The CDR3 is 16 amino acids. The germline CDR1 and CDR2 sequences are MNHEY and SVGAGI. As regards this clone: The antigen is not known.

Primers for the PCR totalled 60 Vbeta and 13 Jbeta. Data came from immunoSEQ multiplex PCR; TCRdb stores just in-frame clones and leaves some out. Found here are about 150,000 clones, around 75% of them singletons; the top ten hold over 6.5%. The rearrangement joins TRBV6-5 to TRBJ2-2; D possibly corresponds to TRBD1 (5 bases). The sequence was collected from a man younger than 45 in good health and CMV-seronegative. Sequencing used PBMCs. The CDR3 protein is CASSYSQALNTGELFF. The CDR3 region has the DNA TGTGCCAGCAGTTACTCACAGGCTTTGAACACCGGGGAGCTGTTTTTT.